The 27 T cell receptor beta chains in this list originate from one sample, sequenced in a study of identical twins. TCRdb re-analysed the 5' RACE reads in MiXCR, keeping a single row per CDR3 protein. Among some 730,000 distinct CDR3 sequences listed, 18% were seen once. These sequences were also reported in another study, on T cells expressing NK-cell markers.

Sequencing input: PBMCs. Every receptor here comes from a woman aged 18-29 years in good health.

The chain couples TRBV18 to TRBJ2-7, with 12 bases matching TRBD2. The CDR3 sequence is 14 residues long. J gave up 6 bases and V 2 bases, and 2 bases lay outside the gene matches. Germline CDR1 reads KGHSH; CDR2 reads LQKENI. CDR3 region: CASSPGLAGSEQYF. Here the CDR3 DNA reads TGTGCCAGCTCACCAGGACTAGCGGGGAGCGAGCAGTACTTC.

CDR3 protein: CSAGDRAAGTDTQYF. In DNA, the CDR3 is TGCAGTGCTGGGGACAGGGCAGCAGGCACAGATACGCAGTATTTT. The gene calls are TRBV20-1 and TRBJ2-3; 9 nucleotides match TRBD1. Germline CDR1 DFQATT, CDR2 SNEGSKA (reference sequence). The CDR3 extends over 15 amino acids. Germline trimming cut 5 bases from V and 1 base from J; bases unmatched to any gene: 7.

This rearrangement joins TRBV15 to TRBJ2-3; 8 nucleotides align to TRBD2. After removal of 8 bases from V and 4 bases from J, the junction contained 11 bases not matched to a gene. Germline V lookup: CDR1 LNHNV, CDR2 YYDKDF (reference sequence). The CDR3 sequence is 15 residues long. The CDR3: CATGGGTSKADTQYF. In nucleotides, the CDR3 is TGTGCCACCGGTGGGGGGACTAGTAAGGCAGATACGCAGTATTTT.

Only a few counts were recorded for this clonotype. The chain carries TRBV7-9 and TRBJ2-3; D is unresolved. Germline loops: CDR1 SEHNR, CDR2 FQNEAQ (reference sequence). The length of the CDR3 is 12 residues. The V and J ends lost 5 bases and 8 bases respectively, with 11 bases between them. The CDR3 reads CASSRLSGTQYF. As DNA, the CDR3 is TGTGCCAGCAGCCGGTTGTCGGGTACGCAGTATTTT.

V gene TRBV6-5 combines with J gene TRBJ2-5; TRBD2 might be the D (7 bases). This CDR3 is built from 12 residues. Germline V CDR1 and CDR2: MNHEY, SVGAGI. The V end lost 11 bases, the J end lost 0 bases, and 10 bases lay between the germline ends. CDR3 loop: CAGGDNQETQYF. Written as DNA, the CDR3 is TGTGCCGGGGGGGACAACCAAGAGACCCAGTACTTC.

J is TRBJ2-7 and V is TRBV27; 16 bases map to TRBD2. V was clipped by 5 bases and J by 12 bases; unmatched bases: 13. CDR3 length equals 16 residues. The V gene's germline CDR1 is MNHEY and CDR2 SMNVEV (reference sequence). The DNA of the CDR3 is TGTGCCAGCAGTCAAACTCCGGGACTAGCGGGAGGGCCGCGGTACTTC. It codes for CASSQTPGLAGGPRYF.

This clonotype was observed a few times. The chain combines TRBV14 with TRBJ1-2; D gene uncertain. CDR1 SGHDN and CDR2 FVKESK come from the germline V gene. The CDR3 is 13 amino acids. V shed 0 bases and J shed 7 bases, with 9 bases lying between them. CDR3: CASSQELGLGYTF. As DNA, the CDR3 is TGTGCCAGCAGCCAAGAGTTAGGACTTGGCTACACCTTC.

The rearrangement uses TRBV7-2 and TRBJ1-2; no firm D call. The CDR3 has 12 amino acids. Germline V gene sequence: CDR1 SGHTA, CDR2 FQGNSA. The V gene lost 2 bases and the J gene lost 6 bases, with 7 bases spanning the gap. The DNA for the CDR3 is TGTGCCAGCAGCTTAAGGGCTCATGGCTACACCTTC. Amino acid sequence: CASSLRAHGYTF.

The chain recombines TRBV20-1 with TRBJ2-7; perhaps TRBD2 as D (6 bases). The CDR3 loop spans 11 amino acids. Trimming cost V 3 bases and J 3 bases, with 6 bases left between them. Germline values: CDR1 DFQATT, CDR2 SNEGSKA (reference sequence). The CDR3 is CSASGGYEQYF. Here the CDR3 DNA reads TGCAGTGCTAGCGGGGGCTACGAGCAGTACTTC.

This clonotype was observed a few times. This rearrangement joins TRBV20-1 to TRBJ2-7, with 12 nucleotides matching TRBD2. Per the germline V gene, CDR1 is DFQATT and CDR2 is SNEGSKA (reference sequence). The CDR3 extends over 16 amino acids. Trimming cost V 3 bases and J 0 bases; bases outside gene matches: 6. CDR3 sequence: CSASGLAGTSSYEQYF. For the CDR3, the DNA is TGCAGTGCTAGCGGACTAGCGGGAACGAGCTCCTACGAGCAGTACTTC.

Only a few counts were recorded for this clonotype. An end of the junction differs from the germline gene, which may be a read error. V and J are TRBV12-3 or TRBV12-4 and TRBJ2-1; no clear D gene. There are 11 residues in the CDR3. The CDR3 coding sequence is TGTGCCAGCAGCCTGGTACTGTCACTCCCCTTC. As protein: CASSLVLSLPF.

The chain couples TRBV6-5 to TRBJ2-7; D might be TRBD2 (5 bases). Trimming took 2 bases from V and 0 from J, leaving 17 bases between them. CDR1 and CDR2 from the germline V gene are MNHEY and SVGAGI. The CDR3 runs 17 residues. The CDR3 here is CASSYGRSGRSSYEQYF. The CDR3 bases are TGTGCCAGCAGTTACGGTCGGTCGGGAAGGAGCTCCTACGAGCAGTACTTC.

This clonotype came up a few times. The J gene is TRBJ2-7, the V gene TRBV10-3; tentatively, D is TRBD1 (6 bases). The CDR3 covers 14 residues. The germline V and J ends were trimmed by 3 bases and 3 bases, with 12 bases remaining between them. The germline V gene has CDR1 ENHRY and CDR2 SYGVKD. The CDR3 DNA reads as TGTGCCATCAGTGACGCCACAGGGTACTACGAGCAGTACTTC. Translating it yields CAISDATGYYEQYF.

The rearrangement links TRBV10-3 to TRBJ2-1; 13 bases agree with TRBD2. This CDR3 region has 16 residues. J was trimmed by 4 bases and V by 9 bases; bases with no gene match: 9. Germline values: CDR1 ENHRY, CDR2 SYGVKD. The CDR3 nucleotides are TGTGCCATTACTAGCGGGAGGGAAATTAGATACAATGAGCAGTTCTTC. It codes for CAITSGREIRYNEQFF.

The chain uses TRBV10-3 and TRBJ2-7, with 10 bases fitting TRBD2. V trimming: 4 bases; J trimming: 6 bases; junction bases outside the gene matches: 6. The CDR3 has 14 residues. Germline V gene lookup returns CDR1 ENHRY and CDR2 SYGVKD. DNA for the CDR3: TGTGCCATCAGTGGGTTTAGCGGGGGGTCCGAGCAGTACTTC. Protein sequence: CAISGFSGGSEQYF.

The rearrangement links TRBV27 to TRBJ2-3; 8 bases match TRBD1. Per the germline V gene, CDR1 is MNHEY and CDR2 is SMNVEV (reference sequence). There are 14 residues in the CDR3. The ends lost 6 bases at V and 4 bases at J; junction bases unmatched: 6. CDR3 in DNA: TGTGCCAGCAGGGACAGGGAGGATCCAGATACGCAGTATTTT. Residues: CASRDREDPDTQYF.

This clonotype was found once. V and J are TRBV3-1 and TRBJ2-3; the D is unclear. Trimming shortened V by 0 bases and J by 6 bases, and 10 bases separated the two germline ends. The CDR3 has 14 residues. The germline V gene has CDR1 LGHDT and CDR2 YNNKEL (reference sequence). The CDR3 is CASSQDPLIDTQYF. CDR3 nucleotides: TGTGCCAGCAGCCAAGATCCCTTAATCGATACGCAGTATTTT.

This clonotype was detected a few times. The rearrangement links TRBV12-3 or TRBV12-4 to TRBJ2-7; tentatively, D is TRBD1 (5 bases). The CDR3 has 13 residues. Trimming stripped 6 bases from V and 2 bases from J, with 11 bases between. For the CDR3, the DNA is TGTGCCAGCAGAGGACAAGCAACCTACGAGCAGTACTTC. Translation: CASRGQATYEQYF.

This clonotype was observed at least ten times. The junction departs from germline at one end; a sequencing error may be responsible. CDR3 DNA sequence: TGTGCCAGCTGCTTACTAGTAGTTTCTAGGGAGCTGTTTTTT. Protein sequence: CASCLLVVSRELFF. This chain joins TRBV7-2 and TRBJ2-2; TRBD2 is a possible D gene (5 bases). Per the germline V gene, CDR1 is SGHTA and CDR2 is FQGNSA. This CDR3 comprises 14 residues.

V and J are TRBV5-1 and TRBJ2-5; D possibly uses TRBD1 or TRBD2 (5 bases each). V was shortened by 3 bases and J by 3 bases, with 15 bases between the two germline ends. The CDR3 runs 15 residues. The germline V gene encodes CDR1 SGHRS and CDR2 YFSETQ. The CDR3 DNA reads as TGCGCCAGCAGCTCCTATTCCGGGACGAAAGAGACCCAGTACTTC. Translated, it gives CASSSYSGTKETQYF.

There are a few counts of this clonotype. This rearrangement joins TRBV20-1 to TRBJ2-3; D might be TRBD1 (6 bases). Trimming removed 8 bases from V and 3 bases from J, with 9 bases in between. The CDR3 is 11 residues long. The germline V gene encodes CDR1 DFQATT and CDR2 SNEGSKA (reference sequence). CDR3 amino acids: CSIRGTDTQYF. DNA for the CDR3: TGCAGTATAAGGGGGACAGATACGCAGTATTTT.

The rearrangement uses TRBV5-5 and TRBJ2-7; the match to TRBD2 covers 10 bases. The CDR3 extends over 15 amino acids. The germline gives CDR1 SGHKS, CDR2 YYEKEE (reference sequence). The J segment lost 5 bases and the V segment lost 4 bases, leaving 9 bases of the junction unmatched. The CDR3 bases are TGTGCCAGCAGCGTGGCCGGACTAGCGGAGAACGAGCAGTACTTC. Protein product: CASSVAGLAENEQYF.

This clonotype came up a few times. J is TRBJ2-5 and V is TRBV18, with D perhaps matching TRBD2 (6 bases). V gave up 0 bases and J gave up 4 bases, with 9 bases separating them. From germline, CDR1 is KGHSH and CDR2 LQKENI. CDR3 length: 14 residues. CDR3 in amino acids: CASSPPETRETQYF. The CDR3 region has the DNA TGTGCCAGCTCACCACCGGAGACTAGAGAGACCCAGTACTTC.

CDR3 DNA: TGTGCCATCAGTGAGTCAGGGGGTATCTACGAGCAGTACTTC. Its translation is CAISESGGIYEQYF. This sequence joins TRBV10-3 and TRBJ2-7; D might be TRBD1 (6 bases). Germline V gene sequence: CDR1 ENHRY, CDR2 SYGVKD. V was clipped by 0 bases and J by 3 bases, with 9 bases between them. This CDR3 has 14 residues.

The rearrangement links TRBV27 to TRBJ1-3; tentative D call: TRBD1 (6 bases). The CDR3 extends over 15 amino acids. V was trimmed by 6 bases and J by 7 bases, leaving 19 bases between them. In germline, CDR1 is MNHEY, CDR2 SMNVEV (reference sequence). CDR3 bases: TGTGCCAGCAGCCCGACAGGCAGTGAGGGGAACACCATATATTTT. The encoded protein is CASSPTGSEGNTIYF.

The chain has TRBV9 and TRBJ2-7; D is possibly TRBD1 or TRBD2 (5 bases each). V lost 2 bases and J lost 6, with 12 bases in between. Germline values: CDR1 SGDLS, CDR2 YYNGEE. This CDR3 comprises 13 residues. The CDR3 loop reads CASSVAEGPEQYF. In nucleotides, the CDR3 is TGTGCCAGCAGCGTGGCAGAGGGACCCGAGCAGTACTTC.

The V gene is TRBV6-5, the J gene TRBJ2-7; 13 bases fit TRBD2. The CDR3 consists of 17 residues. Germline V gives CDR1 MNHEY, CDR2 SVGAGI. Trimming at V came to 0 bases and at J to 1 base, leaving 3 bases not matched to a gene. The CDR3 protein is CASSYSTSGGRSYEQYF. CDR3 DNA sequence: TGTGCCAGCAGTTACTCGACTAGCGGGGGGAGATCCTACGAGCAGTACTTC.